These T cell receptor beta chains were read from a single sample in a study of blood T cell repertoires in COVID-19. Clones were sequenced by immunoSEQ multiplex PCR, and TCRdb holds only the in-frame ones, with some missing. The data show 88,000 or so clones, approximately 86% seen once. The sequenced material came from peripheral blood. The receptors stem from a man in his sixties with acute or convalescent COVID-19. CDR3s include the opening cysteine and the closing phenylalanine or tryptophan. Fields, in order: clone size, J gene, D gene, V gene, CDR3 DNA, CDR3 protein. The D gene is left open where the match is weak. Clone size is given for some rows only: seen once, a few or many times, or a class if the clone is expanded.

- | TRBJ1-4 | - | TRBV6-6 | TGTGCCAGCAGTTCGCAACTGGCTAATGAAAAACTGTTTTTT | CASSSQLANEKLFF
- | TRBJ1-2 | - | TRBV11-2 | TGTGCCAGCAGCACACCGGGAAACCACTATGGCTACACCTTC | CASSTPGNHYGYTF
- | TRBJ2-7 | - | TRBV29-1 | TGCAGCGTTGACACCGGGACAACGGGGGAGCAGTACTTC | CSVDTGTTGEQYF
- | TRBJ1-3 | - | TRBV4-1 | TGCGCCAGCAGCCAAGACAGGCTAACCTCTGGAAACACCATATATTTT | CASSQDRLTSGNTIYF
- | TRBJ1-2 | TRBD1 | TRBV5-1 | TGCGCCAGCAGCTTGACAGGGGATGGCTATGGCTACACCTTC | CASSLTGDGYGYTF
- | TRBJ1-3 | TRBD1 | TRBV15 | TGTGCCACCAGCAGAGGGACAGGGGTTAAGACTGGAAACACCATATATTTT | CATSRGTGVKTGNTIYF
- | TRBJ2-7 | TRBD1 | TRBV7-6 | TGTGCCAGCAGCTTAGACCGGGACAGGGGGCACTCCTACGAGCAGTACTTC | CASSLDRDRGHSYEQYF
- | TRBJ1-3 | - | TRBV9 | TGTGCCAGCAGCACGCGGACTTTCAACTCTGGAAACACCATATATTTT | CASSTRTFNSGNTIYF
- | TRBJ2-1 | - | TRBV30 | TGTGCCTCCCTTTATGGGGCTGAGCAGTTCTTC | CASLYGAEQFF
- | TRBJ2-5 | - | TRBV7-9 | TGTGCCAGCAGCCAAGGGGCAGCCCAAGAGACCCAGTACTTC | CASSQGAAQETQYF
- | TRBJ2-3 | - | TRBV13 | TGTGCCAGCAGCTTAGGGCAGGGCGCAGATACGCAGTATTTT | CASSLGQGADTQYF
- | TRBJ1-5 | - | TRBV12-5 | TGTGCTAGTGGTTTGGGCGCAGGTCCAGGTCCCCAGCATTTT | CASGLGAGPGPQHF
- | TRBJ2-2 | - | TRBV5-6 | TGTGCCAGCGGTTGGCGACCGGGTAGTGGGGAGCTGTTTTTT | CASGWRPGSGELFF
- | TRBJ2-7 | TRBD1 | TRBV9 | TGTGCCAGCAGCGGCGGACAGGGCGGTGGTTACGAGCAGTACTTC | CASSGGQGGGYEQYF
- | TRBJ2-7 | - | TRBV11-2 | TGTGCCAGCAGCTCCCCCCCGGTACAGGTCACCTACGAGCAGTACTTC | CASSSPPVQVTYEQYF
- | TRBJ2-1 | - | TRBV20-1 | TGCAGTGCTAGAGGACAAGGTGAGCAGTTCTTC | CSARGQGEQFF
- | TRBJ2-4 | TRBD1 | TRBV4-2 | TGTGCCAGCAGCCAAGTTTCAGGGGGCGACAAAAACATTCAGTACTTC | CASSQVSGGDKNIQYF
- | TRBJ2-5 | TRBD1 | TRBV6-2/TRBV6-3 | TGTGCCAGCAGTGCTAGAGAGGCAGGGGGCCCTGCCCAAAAGACCCAGTACTTC | CASSAREAGGPAQKTQYF
- | TRBJ1-4 | - | TRBV10-2 | TGCGCCAGCAGTGTTAGTCCGAACAGTTTAACAAGAGATAATGAAAAACTGTTTTTT | CASSVSPNSLTRDNEKLFF
- | TRBJ2-2 | - | TRBV6-5 | TGTGCCAGCAGTTACCTGGGCAGGTTTCTCGTCGGGGAGCTGTTTTTT | CASSYLGRFLVGELFF
- | TRBJ1-1 | - | TRBV6-7 | TGTGCCAGTTTACAGGGTGTGAACACTGAAGCTTTCTTT | CASLQGVNTEAFF
- | TRBJ2-5 | TRBD1 | TRBV6-5 | TGTGCCAGCAGATTAACAGGGGGTTCAGAGACCCAGTACTTC | CASRLTGGSETQYF
- | TRBJ1-2 | TRBD1 | TRBV5-1 | TGCGCCAGCAGCTTGAGGATGGGGCAGGGGGACAACTATGGCTACACCTTC | CASSLRMGQGDNYGYTF
- | TRBJ2-7 | - | TRBV7-9 | TGTGCCAGCAGTTTTAGCCCCTACGAGCAGTACTTC | CASSFSPYEQYF
once | TRBJ2-1 | TRBD2 | TRBV9 | TGTGCCAGCAGCGTACAATTGTCTAGCGGGAGATCCTACAATGAGCAGTTCTTC | CASSVQLSSGRSYNEQFF
- | TRBJ1-5 | - | TRBV6-5 | TGTGCCAGCAGGCCTAGGGGTTTCAATCAGCCCCAGCATTTT | CASRPRGFNQPQHF
- | TRBJ1-2 | - | TRBV3-1/TRBV3-2 | TGTGCCAGCAGCCAAGTTAGGGGGTCGGAGTATGGCTACACCTTC | CASSQVRGSEYGYTF
- | TRBJ1-5 | - | TRBV3-1/TRBV3-2 | TGTGCCAGCAGCCCACAAACTCCGCAGGGGACCCTCAATCAGCCCCAGCATTTT | CASSPQTPQGTLNQPQHF
- | TRBJ2-1 | TRBD2 | TRBV5-1 | TGCGCCAGCAGCAAACTAGCGGAGGTCTACAATGAGCAGTTCTTC | CASSKLAEVYNEQFF
- | TRBJ1-2 | - | TRBV14 | TGTGCCAGCAGCCAAACAGGCGAAGCTAACTATGGCTACACCTTC | CASSQTGEANYGYTF
- | TRBJ1-5 | - | TRBV6-6 | TGTGCCAGCAGTTATCGGACTAATAGCAATCAGCCCCAGCATTTT | CASSYRTNSNQPQHF
- | TRBJ2-3 | - | TRBV7-2 | TGTGCCAGCAGCTTCGCCGGGAGCCGCACAGATACGCAGTATTTT | CASSFAGSRTDTQYF
- | TRBJ2-3 | - | TRBV5-1 | TGCGCCAGCAGCTTCTCTTCCACAGATACGCAGTATTTT | CASSFSSTDTQYF
- | TRBJ1-4 | TRBD1 | TRBV30 | TGTGCCTGGAGTGTAAAAGGGACAGGGGCCGAAAAACTGTTTTTT | CAWSVKGTGAEKLFF
- | TRBJ2-1 | - | TRBV30 | TGTGCCCACGTTAGCTCCTACAATGAGCAGTTCTTC | CAHVSSYNEQFF
- | TRBJ2-7 | - | TRBV6-2/TRBV6-3 | TGTGCCAGCAGTTACGAAAGCCCAACTAGAAGACACTACGAGCAGTACTTC | CASSYESPTRRHYEQYF
- | TRBJ2-3 | TRBD1 | TRBV11-2 | TGTGCCAGCAGCCTAGGACAGGGGAGCACAGATACGCAGTATTTT | CASSLGQGSTDTQYF
- | TRBJ1-6 | - | TRBV30 | TGTGCCTGGAGTGTCCTTCCGGGAAATAATTCACCCCTCCACTTT | CAWSVLPGNNSPLHF
- | TRBJ2-4 | TRBD1 | TRBV30 | TGTGCCTGGAATGACAGGGGAAGAGGCGACATTCAGTACTTC | CAWNDRGRGDIQYF
- | TRBJ2-7 | TRBD2 | TRBV6-2/TRBV6-3 | TGTGCCAGCAGTAGGCTAGCGGGAGGCGAGCAGTACTTC | CASSRLAGGEQYF
- | TRBJ2-7 | TRBD1 | TRBV5-1 | TGCGCCAGCACCTTGGGACAGGGGCTCTACGAGCAGTACTTC | CASTLGQGLYEQYF
- | TRBJ1-6 | TRBD1 | TRBV6-5 | TGTGCCAGCAGTTTAGACAGGGCAGGATATTCACCCCTCCACTTT | CASSLDRAGYSPLHF
medium-sized | TRBJ1-6 | - | TRBV14 | TGTGCCAGCAGCCAAGCTTCCGGGGGTAATTCACCCCTCCACTTT | CASSQASGGNSPLHF
- | TRBJ2-3 | TRBD2 | TRBV3-1/TRBV3-2 | TGTGCCAGCAGCCATGGCGGGAGCGCAGATACGCAGTATTTT | CASSHGGSADTQYF
- | TRBJ1-2 | - | TRBV25-1 | TGTGCCAGCAGTGAATTCGACGTATCAGGCTATGGCTACACCTTC | CASSEFDVSGYGYTF
few | TRBJ2-7 | TRBD1 | TRBV2 | TGTGCCAGTCACCGGACAGGGACCTACGAGCAGTACTTC | CASHRTGTYEQYF
once | TRBJ2-2 | - | TRBV19 | TGTGCCAGTAGTACACCAGGGGAATTAGCCGGGGAGCTGTTTTTT | CASSTPGELAGELFF
- | TRBJ1-4 | TRBD1 | TRBV19 | TGTGCCAGTAGTAGGAGGGGACAGGGGGCGCGAGAGGAAAAACTGTTTTTT | CASSRRGQGAREEKLFF